These 8 T cell receptor beta chains share one sample of origin, sequenced in a study of blood T cell repertoires in COVID-19. Method: immunoSEQ multiplex PCR; TCRdb's copy keeps in-frame clones and lacks some. The table has some 180,000 clones, roughly 89% seen once. Input material: PBMCs or T cells enriched from blood (not recorded which). The receptors shown here come from a young woman who had been exposed to COVID-19.

The chain combines TRBV11-2 with TRBJ1-2; D is unresolved. This CDR3 has 14 residues. The germline CDR1 and CDR2 sequences are SGHAT and FQNNGV. V was trimmed by 2 bases and J by 8 bases, leaving 15 bases between them. The DNA of the CDR3 is TGTGCCAGCAGCTTACGAGTCGGGTCGGAGGGCTACACCTTC. Its translation: CASSLRVGSEGYTF.

The chain is built from TRBV9 and TRBJ1-2; 7 positions agree with TRBD1. The CDR3 totals 13 residues. Germline loops: CDR1 SGDLS, CDR2 YYNGEE. Unmatched junction bases numbered 3, after V lost 4 bases and J lost 3 bases. The CDR3 loop reads CASSLGQDYGYTF. The CDR3 DNA reads TGTGCCAGCAGCCTAGGACAGGACTATGGCTACACCTTC.

This sequence joins TRBV24-1 and TRBJ1-1; 7 positions match TRBD1. Germline V gene lookup returns CDR1 KGHDR and CDR2 SFDVKD. The trim removed 7 bases at V and 4 bases at J, leaving 5 bases unmatched. The CDR3 consists of 13 residues. The CDR3 loop reads CATRPRDSTEAFF. CDR3 sequence (DNA): TGTGCCACCAGACCCCGGGACAGCACTGAAGCTTTCTTT.

The rearrangement links TRBV3-1 (or the pseudogene TRBV3-2) to TRBJ1-6, with D hard to call. Germline CDR1 LGHDT, CDR2 YNNKEL (reference sequence). This CDR3 spans 19 amino acids. Trimming took off 2 bases at V and 13 bases at J, with 30 bases between the two ends. The chain's CDR3 is CASSQPSIEEGRLLIPLHF. The CDR3 region has the DNA TGTGCCAGCAGCCAACCTTCCATCGAGGAGGGCAGATTATTAATCCCCCTCCACTTT.

The genes are TRBV6-5 and TRBJ2-7; D ambiguous. Trimming removed 4 bases at V and 2 bases at J, with 15 bases between. Germline V gene lookup returns CDR1 MNHEY and CDR2 SVGAGI. The CDR3 runs to 15 residues. CDR3 residues: CASSSGWQVTYEQYF. Written as DNA, the CDR3 is TGTGCCAGCAGTTCAGGTTGGCAGGTAACCTACGAGCAGTACTTC.

The chain couples TRBV7-6 to TRBJ2-7; 9 bases line up with TRBD1. V was clipped by 3 bases and J by 6 bases; unmatched bases: 12. Germline lookup yields CDR1 SGHVS and CDR2 FNYEAQ. This CDR3 is 16 amino acids long. The CDR3 region is CASSLSLDRGRSEQYF. CDR3 nucleotide sequence: TGTGCCAGCAGCTTGTCCTTGGACAGGGGTAGAAGCGAGCAGTACTTC.

This chain connects TRBV9 to TRBJ2-7; 10 positions agree with TRBD1. Germline CDR1 reads SGDLS; CDR2 reads YYNGEE. The CDR3 is 15 residues long. V dropped 4 bases and J dropped 3; count of bases not matched to a gene: 7. CDR3 amino acids: CASSPRGTGVYEQYF. The DNA of the CDR3 is TGTGCCAGCAGCCCTCGGGGGACAGGGGTCTACGAGCAGTACTTC.

In DNA, the CDR3 is TGTGCCAGCAGTTACTACAACAGGGACGTGAGTGGCTACACCTTC. Translating it yields CASSYYNRDVSGYTF. This chain joins TRBV6-5 and TRBJ1-2, with D perhaps TRBD1 (6 bases). V lost 1 base and J 7 bases, leaving 16 bases between the germline ends. CDR1 and CDR2 from the germline V gene are MNHEY and SVGAGI. The CDR3 is made up of 15 amino acids.